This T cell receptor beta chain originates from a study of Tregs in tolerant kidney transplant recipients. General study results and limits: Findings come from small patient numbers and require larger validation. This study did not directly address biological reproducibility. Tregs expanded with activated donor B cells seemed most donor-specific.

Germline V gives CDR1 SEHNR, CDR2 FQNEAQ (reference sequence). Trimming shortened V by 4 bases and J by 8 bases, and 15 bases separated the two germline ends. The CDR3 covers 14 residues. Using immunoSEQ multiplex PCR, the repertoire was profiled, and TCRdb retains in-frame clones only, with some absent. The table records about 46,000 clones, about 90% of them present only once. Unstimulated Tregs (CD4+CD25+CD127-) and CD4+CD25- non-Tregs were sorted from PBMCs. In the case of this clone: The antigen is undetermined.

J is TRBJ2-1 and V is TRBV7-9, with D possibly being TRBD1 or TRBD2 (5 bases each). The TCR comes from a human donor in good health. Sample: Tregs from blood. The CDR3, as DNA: TGTGCCAGCAGCTCGTCGTGGTGGGACGATGAGCAGTTCTTC. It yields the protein CASSSSWWDDEQFF. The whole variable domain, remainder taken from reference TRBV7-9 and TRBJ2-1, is DTGVSQNPRHKITKRGQNVTFRCDPISEHNRLYWYRQTLGQGPEFLTYFQNEAQLEKSRLLSDRFSAERPKGSFSTLEIQRTEQGDSAMYLCASSSSWWDDEQFFGPGTRLTVL.